The clone carrying this T cell receptor beta chain was recorded only once. Treatment: 15 to 20 received Ad26.COV2.S at low or high dose, single or two shots; a few received placebo; per-sample allocation not given. Specimen acquisition occurred on day 63 following the initial vaccine or placebo injection. The administered vaccine (an Ad26 vector) expressed Wuhan-strain SARS-CoV-2 spike. These data come from a study of Ad26.COV2.S vaccination and SARS-CoV-2 variants. Across the study: Participants got Ad26.COV2.S intramuscularly, once or twice 56 days apart.

Germline V lookup: CDR1 SGHVS, CDR2 FQNEAQ. This CDR3 contains 15 residues. V lost 1 base to trimming and J lost 5 bases, with 11 bases between them. Using immunoSEQ multiplex PCR, the repertoire was profiled, and TCRdb retains in-frame clones only, with some absent. This repertoire shows 300,000 to 400,000 clones, 88% found once; its top ten account for 6.4%. This chain joins TRBV7-8 and TRBJ1-4; TRBD1 might be the D (5 bases). This sequence was found in a person aged 18-60 years who received the Ad26.COV2.S COVID-19 vaccine or a placebo. The sample consisted of peripheral blood, taken in a trial of Ad26.COV2.S vaccine versus placebo. For the CDR3, the DNA is TGTGCCAGCAGCTTAGTGTTGGGGCACAATGAAAAACTGTTTTTT. Amino acid sequence: CASSLVLGHNEKLFF.